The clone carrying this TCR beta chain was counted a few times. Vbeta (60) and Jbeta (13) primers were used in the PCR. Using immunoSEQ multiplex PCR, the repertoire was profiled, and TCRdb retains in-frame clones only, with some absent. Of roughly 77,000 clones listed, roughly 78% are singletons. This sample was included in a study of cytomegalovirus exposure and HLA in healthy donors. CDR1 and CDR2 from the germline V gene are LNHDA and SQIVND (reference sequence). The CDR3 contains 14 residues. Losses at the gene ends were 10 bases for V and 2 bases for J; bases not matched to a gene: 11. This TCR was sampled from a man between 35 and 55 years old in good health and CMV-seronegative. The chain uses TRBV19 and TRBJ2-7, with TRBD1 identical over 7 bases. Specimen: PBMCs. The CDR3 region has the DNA TGTGCCACCACCGGGACAGCCCTCACCTACGAGCAGTACTTC. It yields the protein CATTGTALTYEQYF.